This T cell receptor (beta chain) stems from a study of CD8+ T cells in alopecia areata. A few counts support this clone. The treatment denotes: oral pan-JAK inhibitor, 5-10 mg twice daily. Extracted RNA was reverse transcribed, and the resulting cDNA served as sequencing template. This table comes from immunoSEQ multiplex PCR, and its TCRdb copy is limited to in-frame clones, with some not included. The sample shows fewer than 250,000 clones, roughly 60% of them seen only once. Germline CDR1 SQVTM, CDR2 ANQGSEA. Trimming shortened V by 4 bases and J by 0 bases, and 9 bases separated the two germline ends. CDR3 length equals 13 residues.

The chain uses TRBV29-1 and TRBJ1-1; tentatively, D is TRBD1 (5 bases). The sample in question was CD4+ T cells sorted from blood, obtained at week 24, from a patient treated with tofacitinib. The receptor comes from a human donor with alopecia areata. For the CDR3, the DNA is TGCAGCGTTGCGGACAACATGAACACTGAAGCTTTCTTT. Its protein is CSVADNMNTEAFF.